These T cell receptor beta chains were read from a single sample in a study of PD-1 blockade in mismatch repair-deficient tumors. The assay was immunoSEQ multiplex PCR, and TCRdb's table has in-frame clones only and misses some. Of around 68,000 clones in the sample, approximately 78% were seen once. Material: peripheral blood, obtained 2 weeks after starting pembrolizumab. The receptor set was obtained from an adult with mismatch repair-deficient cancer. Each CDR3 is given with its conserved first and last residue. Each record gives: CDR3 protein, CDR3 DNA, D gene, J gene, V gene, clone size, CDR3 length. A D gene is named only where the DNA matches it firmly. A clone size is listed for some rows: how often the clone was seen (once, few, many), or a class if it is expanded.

CDR3 protein: CASSLGRRNTGELFF
CDR3 DNA: TGTGCCAGCAGCTTAGGTCGGAGGAACACCGGGGAGCTGTTTTTT
D gene: NA
J gene: TRBJ2-2
V gene: TRBV11-2
clone size: few
CDR3 length: 15

CDR3 protein: CASSLPGTETQYF
CDR3 DNA: TGTGCCAGCAGCCTGCCCGGGACTGAGACCCAGTACTTC
D gene: NA
J gene: TRBJ2-5
V gene: TRBV13
clone size: NA
CDR3 length: 13

CDR3 protein: CASSFSSGTDTQYF
CDR3 DNA: TGTGCCAGTAGTTTTTCTAGCGGGACGGATACGCAGTATTTT
D gene: TRBD2
J gene: TRBJ2-3
V gene: TRBV19
clone size: NA
CDR3 length: 14

CDR3 protein: CASSLELMDTIYF
CDR3 DNA: TGCGCCAGCAGCTTGGAACTCATGGACACCATATATTTT
D gene: NA
J gene: TRBJ1-3
V gene: TRBV5-1
clone size: NA
CDR3 length: 13

CDR3 protein: CSVLTSGSGETQYF
CDR3 DNA: TGCAGCGTTCTGACTAGCGGGAGTGGAGAGACCCAGTACTTC
D gene: TRBD2
J gene: TRBJ2-5
V gene: TRBV29-1
clone size: NA
CDR3 length: 14

CDR3 protein: CASSETAGAYEQYF
CDR3 DNA: TGTGCCAGCAGTGAAACAGCGGGAGCTTACGAGCAGTACTTC
D gene: TRBD2
J gene: TRBJ2-7
V gene: TRBV6-1
clone size: few
CDR3 length: 14

CDR3 protein: CASSTTGAETQYF
CDR3 DNA: TGTGCCAGCAGCACTACAGGGGCTGAGACCCAGTACTTC
D gene: TRBD1
J gene: TRBJ2-5
V gene: TRBV11-3
clone size: NA
CDR3 length: 13

CDR3 protein: CASSGTGGIEKLFF
CDR3 DNA: TGTGCCAGTAGTGGAACAGGGGGCATTGAAAAACTGTTTTTT
D gene: TRBD1
J gene: TRBJ1-4
V gene: TRBV19
clone size: NA
CDR3 length: 14

CDR3 protein: CASSLRTDGGTEAFF
CDR3 DNA: TGTGCCAGCAGCCTAAGGACGGACGGGGGGACTGAAGCTTTCTTT
D gene: NA
J gene: TRBJ1-1
V gene: TRBV7-6
clone size: NA
CDR3 length: 15

CDR3 protein: CASSPDTFSYNEQFF
CDR3 DNA: TGTGCCAGCAGCCCGGACACTTTCTCCTACAATGAGCAGTTCTTC
D gene: NA
J gene: TRBJ2-1
V gene: TRBV6-5
clone size: NA
CDR3 length: 15

CDR3 protein: CASSRLAGGSGRNNEQFF
CDR3 DNA: TGTGCCAGCAGTCGACTAGCGGGAGGGTCTGGCCGTAACAATGAGCAGTTCTTC
D gene: TRBD2
J gene: TRBJ2-1
V gene: TRBV2
clone size: NA
CDR3 length: 18

CDR3 protein: CASSLQTGSTDTQYF
CDR3 DNA: TGTGCCAGCAGCTTACAGACAGGTAGCACAGATACGCAGTATTTT
D gene: NA
J gene: TRBJ2-3
V gene: TRBV11-3
clone size: NA
CDR3 length: 15

CDR3 protein: CASRMAGPRYEQYF
CDR3 DNA: TGCGCCAGCAGGATGGCAGGCCCTAGGTACGAGCAGTACTTC
D gene: NA
J gene: TRBJ2-7
V gene: TRBV5-1
clone size: few
CDR3 length: 14

CDR3 protein: CASSVTSASYEQYF
CDR3 DNA: TGTGCCAGTAGTGTCACTAGCGCGTCCTACGAGCAGTACTTC
D gene: TRBD2
J gene: TRBJ2-7
V gene: TRBV19
clone size: NA
CDR3 length: 14

CDR3 protein: CASRRKPMDRSTEAFF
CDR3 DNA: TGTGCCAGCAGACGAAAGCCCATGGACAGGTCCACTGAAGCTTTCTTT
D gene: TRBD1
J gene: TRBJ1-1
V gene: TRBV7-8
clone size: few
CDR3 length: 16

CDR3 protein: CASSINSGQGRNEQYF
CDR3 DNA: TGTGCCAGTAGTATAAATTCAGGACAGGGGCGGAACGAGCAGTACTTC
D gene: TRBD1
J gene: TRBJ2-7
V gene: TRBV19
clone size: NA
CDR3 length: 16

CDR3 protein: CASSLETGNNQPQHF
CDR3 DNA: TGCGCCAGCAGCTTGGAGACAGGTAACAATCAGCCCCAGCATTTT
D gene: NA
J gene: TRBJ1-5
V gene: TRBV5-1
clone size: NA
CDR3 length: 15

CDR3 protein: CASSQSGPYGYTF
CDR3 DNA: TGTGCCAGCAGCCAAAGTGGACCCTATGGCTACACCTTC
D gene: NA
J gene: TRBJ1-2
V gene: TRBV11-3
clone size: few
CDR3 length: 13

CDR3 protein: CASRDNTEAFF
CDR3 DNA: TGCGCCAGCAGGGACAACACTGAAGCTTTCTTT
D gene: NA
J gene: TRBJ1-1
V gene: TRBV23-1
clone size: NA
CDR3 length: 11

CDR3 protein: CASSVGSGPQHF
CDR3 DNA: TGTGCCAGCAGTGTGGGGAGCGGGCCCCAGCATTTT
D gene: NA
J gene: TRBJ1-5
V gene: TRBV6-5
clone size: few
CDR3 length: 12

CDR3 protein: CSASGWDEQFF
CDR3 DNA: TGCAGTGCTAGTGGCTGGGATGAGCAGTTCTTC
D gene: NA
J gene: TRBJ2-1
V gene: TRBV20-1
clone size: NA
CDR3 length: 11

CDR3 protein: CASSVGLGTYEQYF
CDR3 DNA: TGTGCCAGCAGCGTCGGATTGGGGACCTACGAGCAGTACTTC
D gene: NA
J gene: TRBJ2-7
V gene: TRBV13
clone size: NA
CDR3 length: 14

CDR3 protein: CASSLQAGHSSYEQYF
CDR3 DNA: TGTGCCAGCAGTTTACAGGCGGGACACTCCTCCTACGAGCAGTACTTC
D gene: NA
J gene: TRBJ2-7
V gene: TRBV27
clone size: NA
CDR3 length: 16

CDR3 protein: CASKAGGRETDTQYF
CDR3 DNA: TGTGCCAGCAAAGCCGGGGGGCGGGAAACAGATACGCAGTATTTT
D gene: NA
J gene: TRBJ2-3
V gene: TRBV6-4
clone size: NA
CDR3 length: 15

CDR3 protein: CASRSEQVNTEAFF
CDR3 DNA: TGTGCCAGCAGATCCGAACAGGTGAACACTGAAGCTTTCTTT
D gene: NA
J gene: TRBJ1-1
V gene: TRBV25-1
clone size: NA
CDR3 length: 14

CDR3 protein: CASSVATGTSGRPTDTQYF
CDR3 DNA: TGTGCCAGCAGCGTAGCTACCGGGACTAGCGGGCGTCCCACAGATACGCAGTATTTT
D gene: TRBD2
J gene: TRBJ2-3
V gene: TRBV9
clone size: NA
CDR3 length: 19

CDR3 protein: CASSRLAVRNSNQPQHF
CDR3 DNA: TGTGCCAGCAGCCGCTTGGCAGTACGAAATAGCAATCAGCCCCAGCATTTT
D gene: NA
J gene: TRBJ1-5
V gene: TRBV5-5
clone size: NA
CDR3 length: 17

CDR3 protein: CASSQDPGVKNIQYF
CDR3 DNA: TGTGCCAGCAGCCAAGATCCAGGGGTCAAAAACATTCAGTACTTC
D gene: NA
J gene: TRBJ2-4
V gene: TRBV4-2
clone size: NA
CDR3 length: 15

CDR3 protein: CSAKGGNEQFF
CDR3 DNA: TGCAGTGCTAAAGGGGGCAATGAGCAGTTCTTC
D gene: NA
J gene: TRBJ2-1
V gene: TRBV20-1
clone size: NA
CDR3 length: 11

CDR3 protein: CASSQSLRAGVLQETQYF
CDR3 DNA: TGTGCCAGCAGCCAATCTTTGAGGGCGGGAGTTCTACAAGAGACCCAGTACTTC
D gene: TRBD2
J gene: TRBJ2-5
V gene: TRBV14
clone size: NA
CDR3 length: 18

CDR3 protein: CASSAVQPGQPQHF
CDR3 DNA: TGTGCCAGCAGTGCGGTCCAGCCAGGTCAGCCCCAGCATTTT
D gene: NA
J gene: TRBJ1-5
V gene: TRBV2
clone size: NA
CDR3 length: 14

CDR3 protein: CASSPMGQGVENTEAFF
CDR3 DNA: TGTGCCAGCAGCCCGATGGGACAGGGGGTCGAGAACACTGAAGCTTTCTTT
D gene: TRBD1
J gene: TRBJ1-1
V gene: TRBV7-9
clone size: NA
CDR3 length: 17

CDR3 protein: CASSWGTGGSYNEQFF
CDR3 DNA: TGTGCCAGCAGCTGGGGTACGGGTGGTTCCTACAATGAGCAGTTCTTC
D gene: NA
J gene: TRBJ2-1
V gene: TRBV5-6
clone size: NA
CDR3 length: 16

CDR3 protein: CAISELLGTGSYNEQFF
CDR3 DNA: TGTGCCATCAGTGAGTTATTAGGGACAGGGTCGTACAATGAGCAGTTCTTC
D gene: TRBD1
J gene: TRBJ2-1
V gene: TRBV10-3
clone size: NA
CDR3 length: 17

CDR3 protein: CASSLGLAGGINEQFF
CDR3 DNA: TGTGCCAGCAGCCTGGGACTAGCGGGAGGTATCAATGAGCAGTTCTTC
D gene: TRBD2
J gene: TRBJ2-1
V gene: TRBV7-3
clone size: once
CDR3 length: 16

CDR3 protein: CASSPIGGESNQPQHF
CDR3 DNA: TGTGCCAGCAGCCCGATAGGAGGGGAATCCAATCAGCCCCAGCATTTT
D gene: NA
J gene: TRBJ1-5
V gene: TRBV7-2
clone size: NA
CDR3 length: 16

CDR3 protein: CASSYPWEHQPQHF
CDR3 DNA: TGTGCCAGCAGTTACCCGTGGGAGCATCAGCCCCAGCATTTT
D gene: NA
J gene: TRBJ1-5
V gene: TRBV6-6
clone size: NA
CDR3 length: 14

CDR3 protein: CASSIGANTEAFF
CDR3 DNA: TGTGCCAGTAGTATCGGGGCGAACACTGAAGCTTTCTTT
D gene: NA
J gene: TRBJ1-1
V gene: TRBV19
clone size: NA
CDR3 length: 13

CDR3 protein: CASTIGYGLSGELFF
CDR3 DNA: TGTGCCAGCACCATAGGGTATGGGCTTTCCGGGGAGCTGTTTTTT
D gene: NA
J gene: TRBJ2-2
V gene: TRBV11-2
clone size: NA
CDR3 length: 15

CDR3 protein: CASRKGGSYNEQFF
CDR3 DNA: TGTGCCAGCAGGAAGGGGGGTTCCTACAATGAGCAGTTCTTC
D gene: NA
J gene: TRBJ2-1
V gene: TRBV6-5
clone size: NA
CDR3 length: 14

CDR3 protein: CATGQGSSGANVLTF
CDR3 DNA: TGCGCCACCGGACAGGGAAGCTCTGGGGCCAACGTCCTGACTTTC
D gene: TRBD1
J gene: TRBJ2-6
V gene: TRBV5-1
clone size: NA
CDR3 length: 15

CDR3 protein: CASSGTGNNEQFF
CDR3 DNA: TGTGCCAGCAGTGGCACAGGGAACAATGAGCAGTTCTTC
D gene: NA
J gene: TRBJ2-1
V gene: TRBV27
clone size: once
CDR3 length: 13

CDR3 protein: CASSKDRDGTEAFF
CDR3 DNA: TGTGCCAGCAGCAAAGACCGGGACGGCACTGAAGCTTTCTTT
D gene: NA
J gene: TRBJ1-1
V gene: TRBV21-1
clone size: NA
CDR3 length: 14

CDR3 protein: CASSVAGTGELFF
CDR3 DNA: TGTGCCAGCAGCGTAGCTGGGACCGGGGAGCTGTTTTTT
D gene: NA
J gene: TRBJ2-2
V gene: TRBV9
clone size: NA
CDR3 length: 13

CDR3 protein: CATRARPGGDEQFF
CDR3 DNA: TGTGCCACCCGGGCTAGGCCAGGGGGGGATGAGCAGTTCTTC
D gene: NA
J gene: TRBJ2-1
V gene: TRBV27
clone size: NA
CDR3 length: 14

CDR3 protein: CASEDILNIQYF
CDR3 DNA: TGTGCCAGCGAGGACATCCTAAACATTCAGTACTTC
D gene: NA
J gene: TRBJ2-4
V gene: TRBV7-9
clone size: NA
CDR3 length: 12

CDR3 protein: CASSLVGQGVSYEQYF
CDR3 DNA: TGTGCCAGCAGCTTAGTGGGACAGGGAGTGTCCTACGAGCAGTACTTC
D gene: TRBD1
J gene: TRBJ2-7
V gene: TRBV11-3
clone size: NA
CDR3 length: 16

CDR3 protein: CASSPHEGQGQPQHF
CDR3 DNA: TGTGCCAGCAGTCCGCACGAGGGGCAAGGACAGCCCCAGCATTTT
D gene: NA
J gene: TRBJ1-5
V gene: TRBV6-5
clone size: NA
CDR3 length: 15

CDR3 protein: CASSQARGREQYF
CDR3 DNA: TGTGCCAGCAGCCAAGCACGGGGCCGCGAGCAGTACTTC
D gene: NA
J gene: TRBJ2-7
V gene: TRBV14
clone size: NA
CDR3 length: 13

CDR3 protein: CSVGKDRMLTDTQYF
CDR3 DNA: TGCAGCGTTGGTAAGGACAGGATGTTGACAGATACGCAGTATTTT
D gene: TRBD1
J gene: TRBJ2-3
V gene: TRBV29-1
clone size: NA
CDR3 length: 15

CDR3 protein: CASSARTGGPGELFF
CDR3 DNA: TGTGCCAGCAGCGCCCGGACAGGGGGCCCCGGGGAGCTGTTTTTT
D gene: TRBD1
J gene: TRBJ2-2
V gene: TRBV9
clone size: NA
CDR3 length: 15

CDR3 protein: CASSGDYEQYF
CDR3 DNA: TGTGCCAGCAGCGGCGATTACGAGCAGTACTTC
D gene: NA
J gene: TRBJ2-7
V gene: TRBV6-1
clone size: NA
CDR3 length: 11

CDR3 protein: CASSYADSYEQYF
CDR3 DNA: TGTGCCAGCAGTTACGCAGACAGTTACGAGCAGTACTTC
D gene: NA
J gene: TRBJ2-7
V gene: TRBV6-6
clone size: NA
CDR3 length: 13

CDR3 protein: CVSSYRQETTGELFF
CDR3 DNA: TGTGTCAGCAGTTATCGGCAGGAAACAACCGGGGAGCTGTTTTTT
D gene: NA
J gene: TRBJ2-2
V gene: TRBV6-6
clone size: NA
CDR3 length: 15

CDR3 protein: CASSVVGGPYGYTF
CDR3 DNA: TGTGCCAGCAGCGTAGTGGGAGGGCCGTATGGCTACACCTTC
D gene: NA
J gene: TRBJ1-2
V gene: TRBV9
clone size: few
CDR3 length: 14

CDR3 protein: CASSPLLAGGGETQYF
CDR3 DNA: TGTGCCAGCAGCCCCTTGTTAGCGGGAGGGGGGGAGACCCAGTACTTC
D gene: TRBD2
J gene: TRBJ2-5
V gene: TRBV7-3
clone size: NA
CDR3 length: 16

CDR3 protein: CASSLETSGRIYNEQFF
CDR3 DNA: TGCGCCAGCAGCTTGGAGACTAGCGGGAGAATCTACAATGAGCAGTTCTTC
D gene: TRBD2
J gene: TRBJ2-1
V gene: TRBV5-1
clone size: NA
CDR3 length: 17